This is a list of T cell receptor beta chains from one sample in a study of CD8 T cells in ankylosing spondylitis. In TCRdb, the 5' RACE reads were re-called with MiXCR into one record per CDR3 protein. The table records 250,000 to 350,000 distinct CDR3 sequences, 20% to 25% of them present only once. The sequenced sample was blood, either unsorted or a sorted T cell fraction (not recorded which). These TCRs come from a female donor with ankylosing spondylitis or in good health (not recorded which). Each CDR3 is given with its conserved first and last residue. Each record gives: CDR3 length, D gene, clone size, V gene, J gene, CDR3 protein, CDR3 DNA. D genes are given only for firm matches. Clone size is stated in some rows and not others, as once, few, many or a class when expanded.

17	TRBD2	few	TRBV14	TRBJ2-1	CASSPLGLAGGDNEQFF	TGTGCCAGCAGCCCCCTCGGGCTAGCGGGAGGAGACAATGAGCAGTTCTTC
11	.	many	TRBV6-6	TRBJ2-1	CASSLGTKQFF	TGTGCCAGCAGTCTCGGGACGAAGCAGTTCTTC
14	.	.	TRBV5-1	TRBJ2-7	CASSSLATSYEQYF	TGCGCCAGCAGCTCACTAGCTACCTCCTACGAGCAGTACTTC
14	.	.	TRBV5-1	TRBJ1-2	CASSLAEGVDGYTF	TGCGCCAGCAGCTTGGCCGAGGGGGTGGATGGCTACACCTTC
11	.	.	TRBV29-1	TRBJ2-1	CSVRTGNEQFF	TGCAGCGTTCGGACCGGAAATGAGCAGTTCTTC
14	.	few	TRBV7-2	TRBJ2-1	CASSLYTRANEQFF	TGTGCCAGCAGCTTGTACACCAGGGCAAATGAGCAGTTCTTC
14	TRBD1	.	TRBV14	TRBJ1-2	CASSVGTGSYGYTF	TGTGCCAGCAGTGTCGGGACAGGGAGTTATGGCTACACCTTC
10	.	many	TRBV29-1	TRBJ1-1	CSVGGGEAFF	TGCAGCGTTGGCGGCGGTGAAGCTTTCTTT
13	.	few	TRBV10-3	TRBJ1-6	CAIRLASGSPLHF	TGTGCCATCAGACTTGCATCGGGGTCACCCCTCCACTTT
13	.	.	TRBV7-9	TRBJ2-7	CASSVTQFYEQYF	TGTGCCAGCAGCGTCACCCAGTTTTACGAGCAGTACTTC
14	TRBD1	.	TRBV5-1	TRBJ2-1	CAASRDRGDDEQFF	TGCGCAGCCTCCCGGGACAGGGGGGACGATGAGCAGTTCTTC
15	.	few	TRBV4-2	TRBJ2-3	CASSSLGGDTDTQYF	TGTGCCAGCAGCAGCCTTGGGGGAGACACAGATACGCAGTATTTT